Listed below are T cell receptor beta chains from one sample, sequenced in a study of shared clonotypes between healthy human individuals. Using immunoSEQ multiplex PCR, the repertoire was profiled, and TCRdb retains in-frame clones only, with some absent. The sample lists around 1.9 million clones, around 93% occurring once. The specimen was naive CD8+ T cells from PBMCs. These receptors all stem from a man aged 18-30 years in good health. Some clones in this sample may be carry-over from other donors' samples. Each CDR3 is given with its conserved first and last residue. D genes are given only for firm matches. Part of the rows lack a size; the others show once, few, many or a class for expanded clones.

D: .; size: .; V: TRBV16; J: TRBJ2-4; CDR3: CASSLNRPLAKNIQYF; DNA: TGTGCCAGCAGCCTAAACAGACCTCTAGCCAAAAACATTCAGTACTTC
D: .; size: .; V: TRBV11-2; J: TRBJ2-5; CDR3: CASSARDGQETQYF; DNA: TGTGCCAGCAGCGCTCGGGACGGCCAAGAGACCCAGTACTTC
D: .; size: .; V: TRBV7-9; J: TRBJ2-6; CDR3: CASSPAPHVLTF; DNA: TGTGCCAGCAGCCCGGCCCCCCACGTCCTGACTTTC
D: .; size: .; V: TRBV29-1; J: TRBJ2-5; CDR3: CSYFLVNQETQYF; DNA: TGCAGCTATTTTCTCGTGAACCAAGAGACCCAGTACTTC
D: TRBD2; size: .; V: TRBV7-2; J: TRBJ2-3; CDR3: CASSLGPSGSSTDTQYF; DNA: TGTGCCAGCAGCTTAGGGCCTAGCGGGTCAAGCACAGATACGCAGTATTTT
D: .; size: .; V: TRBV4-2; J: TRBJ2-7; CDR3: CASSQGHFLPYEQYF; DNA: TGTGCCAGCAGCCAAGGACACTTTCTTCCCTACGAGCAGTACTTC
D: TRBD2; size: .; V: TRBV5-1; J: TRBJ2-1; CDR3: CASSLTSGRFDEQFF; DNA: TGCGCCAGCAGCTTGACTAGCGGGAGATTCGATGAGCAGTTCTTC
D: .; size: .; V: TRBV13; J: TRBJ1-1; CDR3: CASSPDGNTEAFF; DNA: TGTGCCAGCAGCCCGGACGGGAACACTGAAGCTTTCTTT
D: TRBD1; size: .; V: TRBV27; J: TRBJ2-3; CDR3: CASSNSDRVGDTQYF; DNA: TGTGCCAGCAGTAACTCGGACAGGGTGGGAGATACGCAGTATTTT
D: TRBD1; size: .; V: TRBV28; J: TRBJ2-3; CDR3: CASSQQGPPGDTQYF; DNA: TGTGCCAGCAGTCAACAGGGGCCCCCTGGGGATACGCAGTATTTT
D: .; size: .; V: TRBV23-1; J: TRBJ1-1; CDR3: CASSQSLSRGIEAFF; DNA: TGCGCCAGCAGTCAATCTCTGTCCAGGGGCATTGAAGCTTTCTTT
D: TRBD1; size: many; V: TRBV6-5; J: TRBJ2-2; CDR3: CASSITGTETGELFF; DNA: TGTGCCAGCAGTATTACCGGGACAGAGACCGGGGAGCTGTTTTTT
D: .; size: once; V: TRBV27; J: TRBJ1-2; CDR3: CASSLLGRVGSYGYTF; DNA: TGTGCCAGCAGTTTACTTGGCAGGGTTGGGAGCTATGGCTACACCTTC
D: .; size: .; V: TRBV11-2; J: TRBJ2-1; CDR3: CASSGIWGVTDNEQFF; DNA: TGTGCCAGCAGCGGAATCTGGGGGGTTACCGACAATGAGCAGTTCTTC
D: TRBD2; size: .; V: TRBV5-1; J: TRBJ2-7; CDR3: CASSNGLAGGPTYEQYF; DNA: TGCGCCAGCAGCAACGGACTAGCGGGGGGACCGACCTACGAGCAGTACTTC
D: .; size: .; V: TRBV13; J: TRBJ2-7; CDR3: CASSPTGEYEQYF; DNA: TGTGCCAGCAGCCCGACCGGGGAATACGAGCAGTACTTC
D: TRBD1; size: .; V: TRBV13; J: TRBJ2-7; CDR3: CASSHTNDHRGEQYF; DNA: TGTGCCAGCAGCCACACCAACGACCACAGGGGCGAGCAGTACTTC
D: TRBD2; size: .; V: TRBV5-1; J: TRBJ2-1; CDR3: CASSFFYETSGSGNEQFF; DNA: TGCGCCAGCAGCTTCTTCTATGAGACTAGCGGGAGTGGTAATGAGCAGTTCTTC
D: TRBD1; size: .; V: TRBV6-5; J: TRBJ2-2; CDR3: CASSPHRGNTGELFF; DNA: TGTGCCAGCAGCCCCCACAGGGGGAACACCGGGGAGCTGTTTTTT
D: .; size: .; V: TRBV28; J: TRBJ2-3; CDR3: CASSLNGVRTSTDTQYF; DNA: TGTGCCAGCAGTTTGAACGGGGTACGAACTAGCACAGATACGCAGTATTTT
D: .; size: .; V: TRBV7-9; J: TRBJ1-4; CDR3: CASSLTGGNEKLFF; DNA: TGTGCCAGCAGCTTAACGGGGGGTAATGAAAAACTGTTTTTT
D: .; size: .; V: TRBV1; J: TRBJ2-7; CDR3: CTRGKGLAVHEQYF; DNA: TGCACCAGAGGTAAGGGACTAGCTGTCCACGAGCAGTACTTC
D: TRBD1; size: .; V: TRBV7-8; J: TRBJ2-7; CDR3: CASSPGTDPFPVGEQYF; DNA: TGTGCCAGCAGCCCGGGGACAGACCCCTTTCCGGTGGGCGAGCAGTACTTC
D: .; size: .; V: TRBV4-1; J: TRBJ1-2; CDR3: CASSQEMGGVNYGYTF; DNA: TGCGCCAGCAGCCAAGAAATGGGCGGGGTCAACTATGGCTACACCTTC
D: .; size: .; V: TRBV10-3; J: TRBJ1-3; CDR3: CATAGVDLSGNTIYF; DNA: TGTGCCACCGCTGGGGTGGACCTCTCTGGAAACACCATATATTTT
D: TRBD1; size: .; V: TRBV29-1; J: TRBJ2-7; CDR3: CSVTTGGLSYEQYF; DNA: TGCAGCGTTACAACAGGGGGCCTTTCATACGAGCAGTACTTC
D: .; size: once; V: TRBV7-7; J: TRBJ2-5; CDR3: CASSLALGGRETQYF; DNA: TGTGCCAGCAGCTTAGCGTTGGGGGGCAGGGAGACCCAGTACTTC
D: TRBD1; size: once; V: TRBV9; J: TRBJ2-2; CDR3: CASSPEGQGLAGELFF; DNA: TGTGCCAGCAGCCCAGAGGGACAGGGTCTGGCCGGGGAGCTGTTTTTT
D: TRBD1; size: .; V: TRBV15; J: TRBJ1-4; CDR3: CATSHDRGRSEKLFF; DNA: TGTGCCACCAGCCACGACAGGGGGCGTAGTGAAAAACTGTTTTTT
D: .; size: .; V: TRBV4-1; J: TRBJ2-1; CDR3: CASSQRALGGGPSSYNEQFF; DNA: TGCGCCAGCAGCCAGAGGGCTTTGGGGGGAGGCCCGAGCTCCTACAATGAGCAGTTCTTC
D: .; size: .; V: TRBV5-1; J: TRBJ2-7; CDR3: CASSLVAGSSYEQYF; DNA: TGCGCCAGCAGCTTGGTTGCGGGGAGCTCCTACGAGCAGTACTTC
D: .; size: .; V: TRBV4-2; J: TRBJ1-5; CDR3: CASSLLASGYSNQPQHF; DNA: TGTGCCAGCAGCCTTCTAGCTTCGGGTTACAGCAATCAGCCCCAGCATTTT
D: .; size: .; V: TRBV7-6; J: TRBJ1-2; CDR3: CASSLDRSANYGYTF; DNA: TGTGCCAGCAGCTTAGACAGGTCCGCTAACTATGGCTACACCTTC
D: TRBD1; size: .; V: TRBV18; J: TRBJ1-1; CDR3: CASSPRDREATEAFF; DNA: TGTGCCAGCTCACCACGGGACAGGGAGGCCACTGAAGCTTTCTTT
D: .; size: .; V: TRBV19; J: TRBJ2-1; CDR3: CASSVPDYYNEQFF; DNA: TGTGCCAGTAGTGTACCGGACTATTACAATGAGCAGTTCTTC
D: TRBD2; size: .; V: TRBV28; J: TRBJ2-4; CDR3: CASSGPRRELAKNIQYF; DNA: TGTGCCAGCAGTGGGCCCCGGCGGGAGTTGGCCAAAAACATTCAGTACTTC
D: .; size: once; V: TRBV18; J: TRBJ2-3; CDR3: CASSGQTVHPDTDTQYF; DNA: TGTGCCAGCTCAGGACAGACCGTTCATCCCGACACAGATACGCAGTATTTT
D: .; size: .; V: TRBV15; J: TRBJ2-1; CDR3: CATSRDPPTSYNEQFF; DNA: TGTGCCACCAGCAGAGACCCCCCGACCTCCTACAATGAGCAGTTCTTC
D: .; size: few; V: TRBV4-1; J: TRBJ2-7; CDR3: CASSLKAPWSEQYF; DNA: TGCGCCAGCAGCCTCAAGGCCCCGTGGAGCGAGCAGTACTTC
D: .; size: .; V: TRBV28; J: TRBJ1-2; CDR3: CASLSLTESGANYGYTF; DNA: TGTGCCAGCCTCTCTCTCACCGAAAGCGGAGCTAACTATGGCTACACCTTC
D: .; size: once; V: TRBV28; J: TRBJ2-5; CDR3: CASTSAVGVGETQYF; DNA: TGTGCCAGTACCTCGGCTGTGGGTGTGGGAGAGACCCAGTACTTC
D: TRBD1; size: .; V: TRBV27; J: TRBJ2-2; CDR3: CASSLYRDSTGELFF; DNA: TGTGCCAGCAGTTTATACAGGGACAGCACCGGGGAGCTGTTTTTT
D: .; size: .; V: TRBV29-1; J: TRBJ2-7; CDR3: CSVSLPAYEQYF; DNA: TGCAGCGTTTCCTTACCCGCCTACGAGCAGTACTTC
D: .; size: .; V: TRBV25-1; J: TRBJ1-5; CDR3: CASSESVEGTRGPQHF; DNA: TGTGCCAGCAGTGAATCGGTTGAGGGCACCAGAGGACCCCAGCATTTT
D: .; size: .; V: TRBV5-4; J: TRBJ1-2; CDR3: CASSLGRGDGYTF; DNA: TGTGCCAGCAGCTTGGGCAGGGGCGATGGCTACACCTTC
D: .; size: .; V: TRBV9; J: TRBJ2-3; CDR3: CASSPTGTRDTQYF; DNA: TGTGCCAGCAGCCCGACGGGGACCCGAGATACGCAGTATTTT
D: TRBD2; size: .; V: TRBV13; J: TRBJ2-3; CDR3: CASSSGVGAPGLAGLGGTDTQYF; DNA: TGTGCCAGCAGCAGTGGAGTGGGGGCCCCGGGACTAGCGGGATTAGGGGGCACAGATACGCAGTATTTT
D: TRBD1; size: few; V: TRBV19; J: TRBJ1-2; CDR3: CATRDRGHYGYTF; DNA: TGTGCCACTAGGGACAGGGGGCACTATGGCTACACCTTC
D: .; size: .; V: TRBV7-8; J: TRBJ1-5; CDR3: CASSSSTSEPQHF; DNA: TGTGCCAGCAGCTCCTCGACCTCGGAGCCCCAGCATTTT
D: TRBD2; size: .; V: TRBV10-3; J: TRBJ2-5; CDR3: CAISPGTSGTRFQETQYF; DNA: TGTGCCATCAGCCCCGGGACTAGCGGGACCCGTTTCCAAGAGACCCAGTACTTC
D: .; size: once; V: TRBV2; J: TRBJ2-5; CDR3: CASSGRGGETQYF; DNA: TGTGCCAGCAGTGGCAGGGGGGGGGAGACCCAGTACTTC
D: TRBD1; size: .; V: TRBV2; J: TRBJ2-7; CDR3: CASSEFRTGGYEQYF; DNA: TGTGCCAGCAGTGAATTCCGGACAGGGGGATACGAGCAGTACTTC
D: .; size: .; V: TRBV7-9; J: TRBJ2-1; CDR3: CASSPWGNEQFF; DNA: TGTGCCAGCAGCCCCTGGGGGAATGAGCAGTTCTTC
D: .; size: .; V: TRBV10-3; J: TRBJ1-1; CDR3: CAISEGILNTEAFF; DNA: TGTGCCATCAGTGAGGGAATATTGAACACTGAAGCTTTCTTT
D: .; size: few; V: TRBV4-2; J: TRBJ1-1; CDR3: CASSQVRARTEAFF; DNA: TGTGCCAGCAGCCAAGTAAGGGCCCGGACTGAAGCTTTCTTT
D: .; size: .; V: TRBV15; J: TRBJ2-3; CDR3: CATSRASTDTQYF; DNA: TGTGCCACCAGCAGAGCAAGCACAGATACGCAGTATTTT
D: TRBD1; size: .; V: TRBV5-1; J: TRBJ2-5; CDR3: CASSRGTGAETQYF; DNA: TGCGCCAGCAGCCGAGGGACAGGGGCGGAGACCCAGTACTTC
D: TRBD2; size: .; V: TRBV7-9; J: TRBJ2-7; CDR3: CASSHTSGRLEQYF; DNA: TGTGCCAGCAGCCACACTAGCGGGAGACTCGAGCAGTACTTC
D: .; size: once; V: TRBV15; J: TRBJ1-1; CDR3: CATSRDRGGIEAFF; DNA: TGTGCCACCAGCAGAGACAGGGGAGGTATTGAAGCTTTCTTT